This TCR beta chain derives from a study of control samples from healthy donors and cancer patients (dated by TCRdb to 2019 to 2021). Remarks on this clone: Its target antigen remains unknown. Base qualities are missing; no much larger clone stands one base away.

Trimming costs V 9 bases and J 3 bases, and their ends lie 12 bases apart. Spanning cysteine to phenylalanine, the CDR3 consists of 14 amino acids. Just the 42-base CDR3 DNA is kept, in frame starting at base 1. The germline V gene encodes CDR1 MNHEY and CDR2 SVGAGI. The library was built by means of the immunoSEQ multiplex PCR assay. Drawn from immuneACCESS, this table holds only the in-frame rearrangements with V and J called that TCRdb kept. Clones are partly lost; checked studies trace under half to an unresolved V gene and leave the rest unexplained. In this sample the table shows roughly 220,000 clones, about 94% of which occur a single time. Of the sample, 1.5% falls within the top ten clones.

The TCR sequence derives from a man aged 50 to 59 in good health. The chain uses TRBV6-5 and TRBJ1-6; the D gene cannot be named for sure. The sequencing sample was made of blood. CDR3 protein: CASKRTDYNSPLHF. In nucleotides, the sequence is TGTGCCAGTAAACGGACGGACTATAATTCACCCCTCCACTTT.